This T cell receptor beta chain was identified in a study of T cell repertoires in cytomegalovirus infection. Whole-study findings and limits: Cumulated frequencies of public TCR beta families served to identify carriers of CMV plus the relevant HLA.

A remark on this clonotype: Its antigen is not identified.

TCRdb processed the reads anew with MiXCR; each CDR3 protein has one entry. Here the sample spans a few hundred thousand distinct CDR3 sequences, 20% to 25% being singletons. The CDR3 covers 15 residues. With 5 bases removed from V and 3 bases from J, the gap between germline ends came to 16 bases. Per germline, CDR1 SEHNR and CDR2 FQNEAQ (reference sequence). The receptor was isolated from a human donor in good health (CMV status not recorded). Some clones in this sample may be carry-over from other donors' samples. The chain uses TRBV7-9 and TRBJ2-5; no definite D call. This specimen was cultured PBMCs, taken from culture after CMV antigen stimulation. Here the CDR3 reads CASSVGIVTEETQYF. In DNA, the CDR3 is TGTGCCAGCAGCGTGGGGATAGTGACCGAAGAGACCCAGTACTTC.